Presented here are 25 T cell receptor beta chains from one specimen sequenced in a study of blood T cell repertoires in COVID-19. Clones were read by immunoSEQ multiplex PCR, and TCRdb kept only the in-frame ones, dropping some. The sample contains approximately 110,000 clones, about 75% of which appear only once. Sequencing was done on a sample of peripheral blood. All receptors come from a man at least 80 years old with acute or convalescent COVID-19.

This clone appeared once. DNA for the CDR3: TGTGCCAGCCAACCCGGGAGTGGGTCCTACGAGCAGTACTTC. It yields the protein CASQPGSGSYEQYF. This rearrangement joins TRBV11-2 to TRBJ2-7; the D gene is possibly TRBD2 (6 bases). V gave up 8 bases and J gave up 1 base, with 15 bases separating them. Germline CDR1 is SGHAT and CDR2 is FQNNGV. This CDR3 spans 14 amino acids.

Regarding this clone: Other DNA sequences in this specimen translate into the identical CDR3. The rearrangement uses TRBV5-1 and TRBJ2-3, with unresolved D. The V and J ends lost 0 bases and 1 base respectively, with 6 bases between them. Per germline, CDR1 SGHRS and CDR2 YFSETQ. The CDR3 runs 14 residues. In DNA form, the CDR3 reads TGCGCCAGCAGCTTGGTGGCGGGCACAGATACGCAGTATTTT. Translated, it gives CASSLVAGTDTQYF. The full variable domain, with the rest looked up from reference TRBV5-1 and TRBJ2-3, is KAGVTQTPRYLIKTRGQQVTLSCSPISGHRSVSWYQQTPGQGLQFLFEYFSETQRNKGNFPGRFSGRQFSNSRSEMNVSTLELGDSALYLCASSLVAGTDTQYFGPGTRLTVL.

V gene TRBV7-6 combines with J gene TRBJ2-2; D is undetermined. Germline CDR1 is SGHVS and CDR2 is FNYEAQ. Trimming stripped 5 bases from V and 1 base from J, with 8 bases between. The CDR3 extends over 14 amino acids. CDR3 sequence reads: CASSPRGNTGELFF. The CDR3 coding sequence is TGTGCCAGCAGCCCCCGCGGGAACACCGGGGAGCTGTTTTTT.

The chain carries TRBV11-2 and TRBJ2-7, with a tentative D call TRBD2 (6 bases). This CDR3 comprises 14 residues. Looked up from germline, CDR1 is SGHAT and CDR2 is FQNNGV. V was trimmed by 3 bases and J by 1 base, leaving 10 bases between them. CDR3 in amino acids: CASSFGGISYEQYF. CDR3 nucleotide sequence: TGTGCCAGCAGCTTCGGCGGGATTTCCTACGAGCAGTACTTC.

The V and J genes are TRBV5-8 and TRBJ2-1; tentative D call: TRBD1 (6 bases). Germline values: CDR1 SGHTS, CDR2 YDEGEE. The V gene lost 7 bases and the J gene lost 3 bases, with 11 bases spanning the gap. The CDR3 is 13 amino acids. The chain's CDR3 is CASVRQDYNEQFF. The CDR3 DNA follows: TGTGCCAGCGTTCGACAGGACTACAATGAGCAGTTCTTC.

The chain employs TRBV12-3 or TRBV12-4 and TRBJ2-4; 8 positions match TRBD1. Trimming took 6 bases from V and 6 from J; bases not matched to a gene: 4. CDR3 length: 13 amino acids. The CDR3 is CASSPGQGNIQYF. The CDR3 region has the DNA TGTGCCAGCAGCCCCGGACAGGGAAACATTCAGTACTTC.

The CDR3 loop is CASSPSQGSGRTEAFF. Written as DNA, the CDR3 is TGTGCCAGCAGCCCATCTCAGGGGAGTGGGCGAACTGAAGCTTTCTTT. The chain employs TRBV9 and TRBJ1-1; tentatively, D is TRBD1 (6 bases). Germline loops: CDR1 SGDLS, CDR2 YYNGEE. Trimming removed 4 bases at V and 5 bases at J, with 21 bases between. This CDR3 is 16 amino acids long.

In its sample, this clone was seen many times. The sample has other DNA sequences that encode this CDR3 too. The chain employs TRBV28 and TRBJ2-3; 7 bases agree with TRBD2. The CDR3 runs 14 residues. The trim removed 3 bases at V and 3 bases at J, leaving 3 bases unmatched. CDR1 and CDR2 (germline): MDHEN, SYDVKM. CDR3 DNA sequence: TGTGCCAGCAGTTTGGCGGGAGTGACAGATACGCAGTATTTT. Its translation is CASSLAGVTDTQYF.

The CDR3 coding sequence is TGTGCCAGTAGTAGGGGAGGGGATGGTCTCGGCGGGACCCAGTACTTC. Translation gives CASSRGGDGLGGTQYF. V is TRBV19 and J is TRBJ2-5, with 7 nucleotides matching TRBD2. Germline CDR1 LNHDA, CDR2 SQIVND (reference sequence). The CDR3 is 16 residues long. After removal of 4 bases from V and 7 bases from J, the junction contained 15 bases not matched to a gene.

Here the CDR3 DNA reads TGTGCCAGTAGTACTTCCCTCGGGGAAGCTTTCTTT. Its translation: CASSTSLGEAFF. The chain employs TRBV19 and TRBJ1-1; D remains ambiguous. The germline V and J ends were trimmed by 4 bases and 8 bases, with 11 bases remaining between them. CDR3 length equals 12 residues. Germline V gene data show CDR1 as LNHDA and CDR2 as SQIVND (reference sequence).

The chain uses TRBV29-1 and TRBJ1-1, with D unresolved. The CDR3 has 10 amino acids. V lost 3 bases to trimming and J lost 7 bases, with 6 bases between them. CDR1 and CDR2 (germline): SQVTM, ANQGSEA. The CDR3 spells CSVDYNEAFF. For the CDR3, the DNA is TGCAGCGTTGATTACAATGAAGCTTTCTTT. Filled out from reference TRBV29-1 and TRBJ1-1, the complete variable domain reads SAVISQKPSRDICQRGTSLTIQCQVDSQVTMMFWYRQQPGQSLTLIATANQGSEATYESGFVIDKFPISRPNLTFSTLTVSNMSPEDSSIYLCSVDYNEAFFGQGTRLTVV.

The rearrangement links TRBV19 to TRBJ1-5; 7 nucleotides line up with TRBD1. The CDR3 loop spans 15 amino acids. Germline V lookup: CDR1 LNHDA, CDR2 SQIVND (reference sequence). Trimming at V came to 8 bases and at J to 1 base, leaving 8 bases not matched to a gene. This CDR3 reads CASSPGTASNQPQHF. As DNA, the CDR3 is TGTGCCAGTTCCCCCGGGACAGCAAGCAATCAGCCCCAGCATTTT. Complete variable domain (other parts from reference TRBV19 and TRBJ1-5): DGGITQSPKYLFRKEGQNVTLSCEQNLNHDAMYWYRQDPGQGLRLIYYSQIVNDFQKGDIAEGYSVSREKKESFPLTVTSAQKNPTAFYLCASSPGTASNQPQHFGDGTRLSIL.

The V and J genes are TRBV6-2 or TRBV6-3 and TRBJ1-6; 12 bases line up with TRBD1. V was pared by 2 bases and J by 13 bases, with 6 bases of the junction left unmatched. The CDR3 runs to 15 residues. CDR1 MNHEY and CDR2 SVGEGT come from the germline V gene. The CDR3 sequence is CASSYGGQGAFPLHF. The CDR3 DNA reads as TGTGCCAGCAGTTACGGGGGACAGGGGGCCTTTCCCCTCCACTTT.

The chain carries TRBV2 and TRBJ2-6; D ambiguous. CDR3 length: 14 amino acids. The V gene's germline CDR1 is SNHLY and CDR2 FYNNEI. V shed 5 bases and J shed 1 base, with 6 bases lying between them. The CDR3 is CASSSGSGANVLTF. CDR3 sequence (DNA): TGTGCCAGCAGTTCCGGGTCTGGGGCCAACGTCCTGACTTTC.

Regarding this clone: Other DNA sequences in the sample encode the same CDR3. J is TRBJ1-6 and V is TRBV28; D unresolved. This CDR3 has 15 amino acids. Germline V CDR1 and CDR2: MDHEN, SYDVKM. Trimming cost V 5 bases and J 3 bases, with 11 bases left between them. CDR3 region: CASSPRGHYNSPLHF. The CDR3 DNA follows: TGTGCCAGCAGTCCCCGCGGCCACTATAATTCACCCCTCCACTTT. Combining the CDR3 with reference TRBV28 and TRBJ1-6 gives the whole variable domain DVKVTQSSRYLVKRTGEKVFLECVQDMDHENMFWYRQDPGLGLRLIYFSYDVKMKEKGDIPEGYSVSREKKERFSLILESASTNQTSMYLCASSPRGHYNSPLHFGNGTRLTVT.

This chain connects TRBV21-1 to TRBJ2-7; the D call TRBD1 from the table was never checked on the DNA. TRBV21-1 corresponds to a pseudogene. The CDR3 spans 16 residues. The CDR3: CASSKKCGQGDYEQYF. CDR3 bases: TGTGCCAGCAGCAAAAAGTGCGGACAGGGGGACTACGAGCAGTACTTC.

V usage is TRBV9 and J usage is TRBJ1-1, with D possibly being TRBD1 (6 bases). The CDR3 has 14 residues. Germline CDR1 SGDLS, CDR2 YYNGEE. Deletions cut 4 bases from V and 3 bases from J, with 13 bases between. In DNA form, the CDR3 reads TGTGCCAGCAGCTTGCGACAGGAGGACACTGAAGCTTTCTTT. This sequence encodes CASSLRQEDTEAFF. Full variable domain (rest looked up from reference TRBV9 and TRBJ1-1): DSGVTQTPKHLITATGQRVTLRCSPRSGDLSVYWYQQSLDQGLQFLIQYYNGEERAKGNILERFSAQQFPDLHSELNLSSLELGDSALYFCASSLRQEDTEAFFGQGTRLTVV.

This chain connects TRBV28 to TRBJ2-7; D possibly corresponds to TRBD2 (5 bases). Trimming removed 7 bases from V and 8 bases from J, with 18 bases in between. The CDR3 spans 13 residues. Germline V gene sequence: CDR1 MDHEN, CDR2 SYDVKM. The DNA of the CDR3 is TGTGCCAGCAATGGAGCGGAAAAGATACAGCAGTACTTC. It translates to CASNGAEKIQQYF.

This clone rates as medium-sized. The rearrangement uses TRBV27 and TRBJ2-3, with 8 bases identical to TRBD2. This CDR3 region has 15 residues. The J segment lost 3 bases and the V segment lost 1 base, leaving 3 bases of the junction unmatched. CDR1 MNHEY and CDR2 SMNVEV come from the germline V gene (reference sequence). CDR3 sequence reads: CASSLWASGTDTQYF. The CDR3 DNA is TGTGCCAGCAGTTTATGGGCTAGCGGGACAGATACGCAGTATTTT.

Ten or more counts support this clone. V and J are TRBV30 and TRBJ1-6; the D is unclear. The CDR3 length is 13 residues. In germline, CDR1 is GTSNPN, CDR2 SVGIG (reference sequence). Trimming pared 1 base from V and 10 bases from J, leaving 11 bases between. CDR3 nucleotide sequence: TGTGCCTGGAGTGGTGGGCTTCGCTCACCCCTCCACTTT. Amino acid sequence: CAWSGGLRSPLHF.

This clone appeared once. This rearrangement joins TRBV7-3 to TRBJ1-1; D unresolved. The V gene's germline CDR1 is SGHTA and CDR2 FQGTGA. Trimming took 2 bases from V and 5 from J, leaving 9 bases between them. This CDR3 has 13 residues. As DNA, the CDR3 is TGTGCCAGCAGCTTAGCCCCGGGGACTGAAGCTTTCTTT. It translates to CASSLAPGTEAFF.

The chain carries TRBV3-1 (or the pseudogene TRBV3-2) and TRBJ2-1, with 9 bases identical to TRBD2. The trim removed 2 bases at V and 7 bases at J, leaving 3 bases unmatched. Germline V gene lookup returns CDR1 LGHDT and CDR2 YNNKEL (reference sequence). The CDR3 length is 14 residues. The CDR3 nucleotides read TGTGCCAGCAGCCAACTAGCGGGGCGAAATGAGCAGTTCTTC. Amino acid sequence: CASSQLAGRNEQFF.

The chain links TRBV29-1 to TRBJ2-7, with TRBD2 identical over 12 bases. The CDR3 is 15 residues long. The V and J ends lost 1 base and 4 bases, in that order; junction bases with no gene match: 5. The germline V gene has CDR1 SQVTM and CDR2 ANQGSEA. Written as DNA, the CDR3 is TGCAGCGTTGAAGGGAGGACTAGCGGGACTTACGAGCAGTACTTC. Its protein product is CSVEGRTSGTYEQYF.

V gene TRBV29-1 combines with J gene TRBJ2-1; 9 positions match TRBD2. There are 18 residues in the CDR3. Germline assignment: CDR1 SQVTM and CDR2 ANQGSEA. After removal of 4 bases from V and 0 bases from J, the junction contained 13 bases not matched to a gene. The CDR3 region is CSVGSGRSEVNSYNEQFF. The DNA of the CDR3 is TGCAGCGTTGGAAGCGGGAGGTCCGAAGTAAACTCCTACAATGAGCAGTTCTTC.

This clone turned up a few times. The chain employs TRBV4-1 and TRBJ2-2; D might be TRBD1 (6 bases). The ends were cut back, 4 bases at V and 5 bases at J, with 11 bases in the middle. CDR3 length equals 14 residues. Germline V CDR1 and CDR2: MGHRA, YSYEKL. CDR3: CASSRVQGTGELFF. The CDR3 bases are TGCGCCAGCAGCCGAGTACAGGGTACCGGGGAGCTGTTTTTT.